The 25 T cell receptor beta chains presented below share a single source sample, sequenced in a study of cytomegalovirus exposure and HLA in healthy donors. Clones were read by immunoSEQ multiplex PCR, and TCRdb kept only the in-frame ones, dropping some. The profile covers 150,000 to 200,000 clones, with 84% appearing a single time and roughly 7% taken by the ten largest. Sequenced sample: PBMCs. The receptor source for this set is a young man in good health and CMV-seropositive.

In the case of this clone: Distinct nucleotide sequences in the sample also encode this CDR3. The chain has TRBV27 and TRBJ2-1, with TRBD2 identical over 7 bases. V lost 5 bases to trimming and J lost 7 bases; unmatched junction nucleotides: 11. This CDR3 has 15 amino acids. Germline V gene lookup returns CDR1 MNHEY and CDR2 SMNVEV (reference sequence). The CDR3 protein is CASSSPGGPGNEQFF. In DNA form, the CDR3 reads TGTGCCAGCAGTAGCCCGGGAGGCCCGGGGAATGAGCAGTTCTTC.

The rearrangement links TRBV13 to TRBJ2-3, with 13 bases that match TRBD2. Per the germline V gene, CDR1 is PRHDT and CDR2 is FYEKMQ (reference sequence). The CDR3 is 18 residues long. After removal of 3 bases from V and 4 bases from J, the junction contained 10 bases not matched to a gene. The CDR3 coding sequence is TGTGCCAGCAGCTTTACGCGGACTAGCGGGAGTGGGTCAGATACGCAGTATTTT. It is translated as CASSFTRTSGSGSDTQYF.

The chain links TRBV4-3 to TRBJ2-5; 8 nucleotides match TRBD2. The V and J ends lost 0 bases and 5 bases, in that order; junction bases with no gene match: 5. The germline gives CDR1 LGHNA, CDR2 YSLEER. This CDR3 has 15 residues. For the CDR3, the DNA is TGCGCCAGCAGCCAAGATTTTACGGGAGGGGAGACCCAGTACTTC. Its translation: CASSQDFTGGETQYF.

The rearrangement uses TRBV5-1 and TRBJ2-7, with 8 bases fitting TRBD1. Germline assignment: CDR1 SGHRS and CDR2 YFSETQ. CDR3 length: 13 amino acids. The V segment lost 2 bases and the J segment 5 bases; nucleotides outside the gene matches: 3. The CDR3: CASSFPGGHEQYF. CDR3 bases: TGCGCCAGCAGCTTTCCAGGGGGCCACGAGCAGTACTTC. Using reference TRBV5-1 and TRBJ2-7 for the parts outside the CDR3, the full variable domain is KAGVTQTPRYLIKTRGQQVTLSCSPISGHRSVSWYQQTPGQGLQFLFEYFSETQRNKGNFPGRFSGRQFSNSRSEMNVSTLELGDSALYLCASSFPGGHEQYFGPGTRLTVT.

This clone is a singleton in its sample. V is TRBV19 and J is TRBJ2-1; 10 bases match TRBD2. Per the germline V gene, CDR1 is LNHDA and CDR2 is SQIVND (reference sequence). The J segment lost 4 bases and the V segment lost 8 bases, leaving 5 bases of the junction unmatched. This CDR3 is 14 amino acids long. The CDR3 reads CASGSSGGYNEQFF. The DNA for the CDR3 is TGTGCCAGTGGTTCTAGCGGGGGATACAATGAGCAGTTCTTC. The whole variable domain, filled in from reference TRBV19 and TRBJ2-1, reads DGGITQSPKYLFRKEGQNVTLSCEQNLNHDAMYWYRQDPGQGLRLIYYSQIVNDFQKGDIAEGYSVSREKKESFPLTVTSAQKNPTAFYLCASGSSGGYNEQFFGPGTRLTVL.

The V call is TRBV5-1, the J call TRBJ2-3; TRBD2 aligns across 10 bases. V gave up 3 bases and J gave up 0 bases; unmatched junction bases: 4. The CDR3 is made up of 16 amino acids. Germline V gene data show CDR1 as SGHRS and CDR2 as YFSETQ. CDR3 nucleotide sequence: TGCGCCAGCAGCTCGGGACTAGCGATCAGCACAGATACGCAGTATTTT. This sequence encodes CASSSGLAISTDTQYF.

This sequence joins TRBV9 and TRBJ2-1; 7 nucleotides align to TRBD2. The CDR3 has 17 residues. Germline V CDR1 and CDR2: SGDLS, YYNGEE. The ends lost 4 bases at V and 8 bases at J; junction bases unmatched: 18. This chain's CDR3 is CASSQRWGGVIRDEQFF. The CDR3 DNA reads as TGTGCCAGCAGCCAGAGATGGGGGGGAGTAATAAGAGATGAGCAGTTCTTC.

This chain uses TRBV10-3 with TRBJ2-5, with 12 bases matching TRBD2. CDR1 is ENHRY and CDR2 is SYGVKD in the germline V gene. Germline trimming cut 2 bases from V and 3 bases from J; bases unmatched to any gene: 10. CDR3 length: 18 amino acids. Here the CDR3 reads CAISEPKGLAGSKETQYF. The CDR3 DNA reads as TGTGCCATCAGTGAGCCGAAAGGACTAGCGGGAAGCAAAGAGACCCAGTACTTC.

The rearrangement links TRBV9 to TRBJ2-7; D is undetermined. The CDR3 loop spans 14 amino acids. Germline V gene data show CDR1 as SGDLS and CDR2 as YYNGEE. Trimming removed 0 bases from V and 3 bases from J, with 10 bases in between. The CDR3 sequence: CASSVVSSGYEQYF. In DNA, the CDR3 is TGTGCCAGCAGCGTAGTATCGTCAGGCTACGAGCAGTACTTC.

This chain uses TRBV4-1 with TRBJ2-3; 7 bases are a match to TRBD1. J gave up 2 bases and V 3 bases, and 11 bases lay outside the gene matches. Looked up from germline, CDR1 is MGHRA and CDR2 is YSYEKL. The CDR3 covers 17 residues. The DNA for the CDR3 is TGCGCCAGCAGCCAGGGCGTCACAGGGGCCTCCACAGATACGCAGTATTTT. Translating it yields CASSQGVTGASTDTQYF.

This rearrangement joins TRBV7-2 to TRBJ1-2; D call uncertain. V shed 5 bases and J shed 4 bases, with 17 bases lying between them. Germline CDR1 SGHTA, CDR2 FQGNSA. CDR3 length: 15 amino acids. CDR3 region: CASSRPEEGAYGYTF. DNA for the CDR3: TGTGCCAGCAGCCGTCCCGAGGAGGGAGCCTATGGCTACACCTTC.

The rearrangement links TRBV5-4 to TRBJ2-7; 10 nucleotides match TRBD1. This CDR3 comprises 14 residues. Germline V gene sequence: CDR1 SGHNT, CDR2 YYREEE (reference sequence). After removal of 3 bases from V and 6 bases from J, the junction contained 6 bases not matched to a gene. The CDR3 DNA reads TGTGCCAGCAGCTCGATGGGACAGGGGTTCGAGCAGTACTTC. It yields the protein CASSSMGQGFEQYF.

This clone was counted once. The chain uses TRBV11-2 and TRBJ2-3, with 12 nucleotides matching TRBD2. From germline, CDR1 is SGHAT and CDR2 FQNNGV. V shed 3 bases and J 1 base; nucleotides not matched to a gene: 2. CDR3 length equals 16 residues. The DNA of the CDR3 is TGTGCCAGCAGCTTTAGGACTAGCGGGGGCACAGATACGCAGTATTTT. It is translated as CASSFRTSGGTDTQYF.

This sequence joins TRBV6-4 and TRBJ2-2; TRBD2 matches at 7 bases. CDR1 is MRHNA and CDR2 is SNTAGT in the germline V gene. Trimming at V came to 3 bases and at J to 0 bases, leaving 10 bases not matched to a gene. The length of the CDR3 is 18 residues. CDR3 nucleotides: TGTGCCAGCAGTGATACTGTTTATGCGGGGGCGAACACCGGGGAGCTGTTTTTT. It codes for CASSDTVYAGANTGELFF.

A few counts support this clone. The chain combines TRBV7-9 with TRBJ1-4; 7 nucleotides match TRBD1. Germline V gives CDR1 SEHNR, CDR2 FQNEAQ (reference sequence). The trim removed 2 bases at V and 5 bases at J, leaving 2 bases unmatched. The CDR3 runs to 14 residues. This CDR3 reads CASSLLDRNEKLFF. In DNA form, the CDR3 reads TGTGCCAGCAGCTTACTGGACAGGAATGAAAAACTGTTTTTT. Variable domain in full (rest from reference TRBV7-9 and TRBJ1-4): DTGVSQNPRHKITKRGQNVTFRCDPISEHNRLYWYRQTLGQGPEFLTYFQNEAQLEKSRLLSDRFSAERPKGSFSTLEIQRTEQGDSAMYLCASSLLDRNEKLFFGSGTQLSVL.

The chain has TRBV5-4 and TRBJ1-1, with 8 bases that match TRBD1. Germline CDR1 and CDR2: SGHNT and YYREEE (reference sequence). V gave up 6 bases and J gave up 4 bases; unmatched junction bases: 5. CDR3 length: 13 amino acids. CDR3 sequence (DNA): TGTGCCAGCACACAAGACAGGGGCACTGAAGCTTTCTTT. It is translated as CASTQDRGTEAFF.

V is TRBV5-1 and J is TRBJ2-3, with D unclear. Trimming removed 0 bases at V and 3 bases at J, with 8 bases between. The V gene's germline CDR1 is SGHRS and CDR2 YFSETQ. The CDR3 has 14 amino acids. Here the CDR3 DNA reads TGCGCCAGCAGCTTGGGTCACAGAACAGATACGCAGTATTTT. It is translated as CASSLGHRTDTQYF.

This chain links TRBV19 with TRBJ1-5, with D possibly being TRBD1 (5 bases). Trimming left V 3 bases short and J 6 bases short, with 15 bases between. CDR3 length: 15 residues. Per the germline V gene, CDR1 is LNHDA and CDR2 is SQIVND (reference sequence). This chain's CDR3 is CASSIRPQGSQPQHF. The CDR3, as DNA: TGTGCCAGTAGTATTCGGCCGCAGGGATCTCAGCCCCAGCATTTT.

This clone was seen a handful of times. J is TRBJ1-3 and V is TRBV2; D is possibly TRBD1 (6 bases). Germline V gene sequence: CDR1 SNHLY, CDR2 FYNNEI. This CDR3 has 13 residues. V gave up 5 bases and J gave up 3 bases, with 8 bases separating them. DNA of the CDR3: TGTGCCAGCAGTAACAGGGTTGGAAACACCATATATTTT. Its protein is CASSNRVGNTIYF.

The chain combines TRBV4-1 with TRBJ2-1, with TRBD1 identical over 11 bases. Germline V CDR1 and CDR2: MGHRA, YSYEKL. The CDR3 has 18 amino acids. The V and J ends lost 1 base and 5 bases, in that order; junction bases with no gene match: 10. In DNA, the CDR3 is TGCGCCAGCAGCCAAGTTCCCTCGGACAGGGGGCCTAACAATGAGCAGTTCTTC. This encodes CASSQVPSDRGPNNEQFF.

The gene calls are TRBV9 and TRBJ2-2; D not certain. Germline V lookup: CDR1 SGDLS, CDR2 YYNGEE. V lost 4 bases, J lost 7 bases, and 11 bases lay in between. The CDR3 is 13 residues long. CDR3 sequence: CASSPPGVGELFF. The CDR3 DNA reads TGTGCCAGCAGCCCCCCCGGAGTCGGGGAGCTGTTTTTT. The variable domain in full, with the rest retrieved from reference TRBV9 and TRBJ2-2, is DSGVTQTPKHLITATGQRVTLRCSPRSGDLSVYWYQQSLDQGLQFLIQYYNGEERAKGNILERFSAQQFPDLHSELNLSSLELGDSALYFCASSPPGVGELFFGEGSRLTVL.

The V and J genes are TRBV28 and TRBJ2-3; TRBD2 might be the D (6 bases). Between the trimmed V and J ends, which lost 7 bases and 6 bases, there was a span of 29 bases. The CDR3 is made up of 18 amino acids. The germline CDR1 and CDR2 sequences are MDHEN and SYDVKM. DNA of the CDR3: TGTGCCAGCATTGATGCAGTCGCAATGGTGCACAGCGGGGATACGCAGTATTTT. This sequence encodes CASIDAVAMVHSGDTQYF.

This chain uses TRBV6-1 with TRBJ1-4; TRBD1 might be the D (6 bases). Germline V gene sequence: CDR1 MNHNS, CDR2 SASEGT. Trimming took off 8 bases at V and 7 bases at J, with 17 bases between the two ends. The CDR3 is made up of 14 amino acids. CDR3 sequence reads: CASGGGEGSEKLFF. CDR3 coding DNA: TGTGCCAGCGGGGGCGGAGAGGGTAGTGAAAAACTGTTTTTT.

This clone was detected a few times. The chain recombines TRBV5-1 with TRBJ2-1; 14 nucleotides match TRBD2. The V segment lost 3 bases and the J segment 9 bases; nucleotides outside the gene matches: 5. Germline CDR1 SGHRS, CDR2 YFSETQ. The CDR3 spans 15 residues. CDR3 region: CASSSPGTSGSEQFF. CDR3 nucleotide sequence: TGCGCCAGCAGCTCCCCCGGGACTAGCGGGAGTGAGCAGTTCTTC.

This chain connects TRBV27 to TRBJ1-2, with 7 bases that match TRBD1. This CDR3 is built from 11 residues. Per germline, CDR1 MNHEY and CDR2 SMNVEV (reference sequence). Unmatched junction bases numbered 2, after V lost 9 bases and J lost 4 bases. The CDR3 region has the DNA TGTGCCAGTGGGACAGCCTATGGCTACACCTTC. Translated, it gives CASGTAYGYTF.